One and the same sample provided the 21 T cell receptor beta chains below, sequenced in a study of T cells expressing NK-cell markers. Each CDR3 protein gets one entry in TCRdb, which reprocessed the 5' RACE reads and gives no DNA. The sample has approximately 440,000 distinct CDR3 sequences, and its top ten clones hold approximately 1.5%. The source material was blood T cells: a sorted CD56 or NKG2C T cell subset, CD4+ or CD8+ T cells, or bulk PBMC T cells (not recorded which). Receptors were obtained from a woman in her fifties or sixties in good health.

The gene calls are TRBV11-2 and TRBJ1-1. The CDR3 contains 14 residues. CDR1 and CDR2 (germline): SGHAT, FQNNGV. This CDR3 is CASSSRHANTEAFF.

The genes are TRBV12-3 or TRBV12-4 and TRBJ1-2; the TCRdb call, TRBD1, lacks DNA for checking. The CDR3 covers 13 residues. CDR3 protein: CASSEQWTAGYTF.

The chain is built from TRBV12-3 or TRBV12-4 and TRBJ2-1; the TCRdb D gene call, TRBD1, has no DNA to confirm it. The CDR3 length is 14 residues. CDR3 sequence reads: CASSRYRGGDEQFF.

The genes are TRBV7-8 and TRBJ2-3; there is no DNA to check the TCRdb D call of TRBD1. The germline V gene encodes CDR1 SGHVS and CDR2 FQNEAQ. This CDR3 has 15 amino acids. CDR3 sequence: CASSFVGAPEDTQYF.

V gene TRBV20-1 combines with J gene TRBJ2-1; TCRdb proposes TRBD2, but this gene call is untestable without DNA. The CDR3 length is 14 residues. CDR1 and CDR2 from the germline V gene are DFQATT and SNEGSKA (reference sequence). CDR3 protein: CSASLAGGQVEQFF.

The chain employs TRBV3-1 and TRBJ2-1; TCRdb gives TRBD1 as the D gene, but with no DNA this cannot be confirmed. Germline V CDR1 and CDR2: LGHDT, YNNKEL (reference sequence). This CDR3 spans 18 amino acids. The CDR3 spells CASSQEVLAALGTNEQFF.

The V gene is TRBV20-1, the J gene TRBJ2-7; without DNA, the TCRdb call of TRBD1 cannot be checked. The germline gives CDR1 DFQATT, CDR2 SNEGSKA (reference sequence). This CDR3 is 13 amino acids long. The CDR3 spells CSALSDRAYEQYF.

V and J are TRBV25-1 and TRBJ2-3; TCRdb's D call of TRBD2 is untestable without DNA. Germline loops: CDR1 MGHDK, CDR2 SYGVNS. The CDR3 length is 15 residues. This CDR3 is CASSDLQMDGRAQYF.

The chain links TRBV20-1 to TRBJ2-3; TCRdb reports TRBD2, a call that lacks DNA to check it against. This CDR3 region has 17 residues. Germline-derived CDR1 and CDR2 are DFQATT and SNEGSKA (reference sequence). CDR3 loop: CSASGAGEFSSTDTQYF.

The CDR3 sequence: CSATYRQGGRYNEQFF. The chain employs TRBV20-1 and TRBJ2-1; absent DNA, TCRdb's TRBD1 call cannot be checked. Germline assignment: CDR1 DFQATT and CDR2 SNEGSKA (reference sequence). This CDR3 has 16 amino acids.

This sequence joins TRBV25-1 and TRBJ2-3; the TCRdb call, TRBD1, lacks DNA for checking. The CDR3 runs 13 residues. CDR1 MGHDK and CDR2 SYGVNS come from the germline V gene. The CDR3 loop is CASSDLTGGAQYF.

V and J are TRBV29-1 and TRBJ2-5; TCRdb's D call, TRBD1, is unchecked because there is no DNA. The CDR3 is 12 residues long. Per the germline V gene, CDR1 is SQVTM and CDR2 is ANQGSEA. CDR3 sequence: CSVTGLLETQYF.

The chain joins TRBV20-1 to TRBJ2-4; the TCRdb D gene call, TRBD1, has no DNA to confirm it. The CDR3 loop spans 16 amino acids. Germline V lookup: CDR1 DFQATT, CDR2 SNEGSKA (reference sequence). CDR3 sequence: CSARDIGRQVKNIQYF.

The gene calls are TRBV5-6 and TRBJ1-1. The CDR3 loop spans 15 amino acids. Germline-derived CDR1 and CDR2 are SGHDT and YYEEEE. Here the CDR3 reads CASSLTLGRAGEAFF.

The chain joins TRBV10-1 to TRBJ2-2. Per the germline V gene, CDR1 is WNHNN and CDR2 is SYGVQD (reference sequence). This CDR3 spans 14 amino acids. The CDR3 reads CASSQDISTGELFF.

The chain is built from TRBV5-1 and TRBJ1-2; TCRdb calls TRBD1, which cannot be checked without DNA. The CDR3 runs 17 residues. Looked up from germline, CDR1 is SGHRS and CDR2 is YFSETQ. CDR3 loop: CASSSGTGKGTNYGYTF.

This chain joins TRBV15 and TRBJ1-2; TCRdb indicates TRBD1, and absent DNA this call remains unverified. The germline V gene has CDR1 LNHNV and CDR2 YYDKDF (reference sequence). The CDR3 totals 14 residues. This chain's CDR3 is CATSSADRNYGYTF.

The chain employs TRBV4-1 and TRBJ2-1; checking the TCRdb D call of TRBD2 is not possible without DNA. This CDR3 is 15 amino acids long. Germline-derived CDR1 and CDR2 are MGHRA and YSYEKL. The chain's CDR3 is CASSILAGGQGEQFF.

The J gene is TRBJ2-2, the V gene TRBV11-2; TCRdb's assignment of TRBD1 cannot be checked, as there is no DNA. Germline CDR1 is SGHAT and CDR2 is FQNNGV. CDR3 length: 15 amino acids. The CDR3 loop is CASSLVNRGGGELFF.

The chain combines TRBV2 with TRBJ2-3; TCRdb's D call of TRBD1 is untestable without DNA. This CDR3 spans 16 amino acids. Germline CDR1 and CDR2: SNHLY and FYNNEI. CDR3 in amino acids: CASGDPLVAAGDTQYF.

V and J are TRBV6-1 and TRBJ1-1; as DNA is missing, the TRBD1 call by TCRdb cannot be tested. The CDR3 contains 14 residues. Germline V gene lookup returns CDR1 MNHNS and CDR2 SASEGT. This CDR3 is CASSETGWRAEAFF.